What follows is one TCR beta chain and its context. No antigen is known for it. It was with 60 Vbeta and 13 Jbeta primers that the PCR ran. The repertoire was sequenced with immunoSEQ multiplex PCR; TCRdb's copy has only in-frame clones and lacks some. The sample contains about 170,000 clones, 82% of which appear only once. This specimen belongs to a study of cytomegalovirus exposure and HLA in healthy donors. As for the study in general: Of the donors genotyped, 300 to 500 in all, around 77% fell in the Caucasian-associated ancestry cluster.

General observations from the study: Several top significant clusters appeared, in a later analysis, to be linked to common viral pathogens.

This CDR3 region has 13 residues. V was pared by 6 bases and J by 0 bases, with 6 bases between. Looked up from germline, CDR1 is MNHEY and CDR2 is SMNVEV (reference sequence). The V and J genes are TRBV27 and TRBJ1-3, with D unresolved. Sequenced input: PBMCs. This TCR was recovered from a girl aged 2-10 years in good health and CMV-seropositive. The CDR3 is CASRQSSGNTIYF. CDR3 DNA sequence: TGTGCCAGCAGACAGAGCTCTGGAAACACCATATATTTT.